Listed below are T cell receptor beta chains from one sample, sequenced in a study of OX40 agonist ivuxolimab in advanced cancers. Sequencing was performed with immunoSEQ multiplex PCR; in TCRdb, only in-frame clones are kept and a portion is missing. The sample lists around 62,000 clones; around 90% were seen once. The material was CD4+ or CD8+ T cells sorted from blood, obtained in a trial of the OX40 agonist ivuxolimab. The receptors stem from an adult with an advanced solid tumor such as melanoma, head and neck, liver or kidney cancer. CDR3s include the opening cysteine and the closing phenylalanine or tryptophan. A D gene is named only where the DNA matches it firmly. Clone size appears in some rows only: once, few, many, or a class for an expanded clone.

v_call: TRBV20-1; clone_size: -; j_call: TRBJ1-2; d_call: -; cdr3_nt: TGCAGTGCTAGAGATCACTATGGCTACACCTTC; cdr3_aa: CSARDHYGYTF
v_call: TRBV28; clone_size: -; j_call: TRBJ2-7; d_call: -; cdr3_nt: TGTGCCAGCAGTTTAAGCGCGGGAAGGAACGAGCAGTACTTC; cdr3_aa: CASSLSAGRNEQYF
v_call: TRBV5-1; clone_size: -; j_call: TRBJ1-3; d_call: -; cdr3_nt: TGCGCCAGCAGCCTTGGTGTAGGGTCTGGAAACACCATATATTTT; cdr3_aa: CASSLGVGSGNTIYF
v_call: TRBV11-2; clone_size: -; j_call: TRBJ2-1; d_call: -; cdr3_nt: TGTGCCAGCAGCGCATCCGGGACTGGCTACAATGAGCAGTTCTTC; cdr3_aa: CASSASGTGYNEQFF
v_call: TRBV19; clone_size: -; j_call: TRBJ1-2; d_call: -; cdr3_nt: TGTGCCAGTAGCGACAACAGGGTGGGGTATGGCTACACCTTC; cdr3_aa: CASSDNRVGYGYTF
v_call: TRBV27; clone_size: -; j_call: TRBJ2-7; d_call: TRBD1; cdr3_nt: TGTGCCAGCAGGGGACAGGGGCTCAAACTAGCCCACGAGCAGTACTTC; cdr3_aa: CASRGQGLKLAHEQYF
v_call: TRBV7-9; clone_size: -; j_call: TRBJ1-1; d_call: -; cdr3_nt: TGTGCCAGCAGCTTAGACGTGGGAGCTTTCTTT; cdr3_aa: CASSLDVGAFF
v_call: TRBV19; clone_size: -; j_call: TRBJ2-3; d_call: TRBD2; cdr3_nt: TGTGCCAGTAGTATCCGGACCGGGACTACCACAGATACGCAGTATTTT; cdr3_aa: CASSIRTGTTTDTQYF
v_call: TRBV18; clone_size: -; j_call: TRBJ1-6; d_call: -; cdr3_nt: TGTGCCAGCTCACCCGACAGTAATTCACCCCTCCACTTT; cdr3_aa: CASSPDSNSPLHF
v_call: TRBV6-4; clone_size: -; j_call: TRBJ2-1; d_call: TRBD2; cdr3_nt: TGTGCCAGCAGTCCTTTAGCGGGAGGGGCGGGTGAGCAGTTCTTC; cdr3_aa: CASSPLAGGAGEQFF
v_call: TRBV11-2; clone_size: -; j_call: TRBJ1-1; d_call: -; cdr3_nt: TGTGCCAGCAGCTCCGGGGCCACCAACACTGAAGCTTTCTTT; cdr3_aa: CASSSGATNTEAFF
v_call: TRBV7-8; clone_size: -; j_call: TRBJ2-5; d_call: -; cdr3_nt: TGTGCCAGCAGCCCCAACGCGGGAAGGGTGAAAGAGACCCAGTACTTC; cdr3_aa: CASSPNAGRVKETQYF
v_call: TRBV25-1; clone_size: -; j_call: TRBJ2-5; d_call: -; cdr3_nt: TGTGCCAGCAGAGAGACCTGGGGGACCCAGTACTTC; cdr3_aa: CASRETWGTQYF
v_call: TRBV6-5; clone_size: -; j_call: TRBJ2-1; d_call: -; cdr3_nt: TGTGCCAGCTGGGACCGATGGGCTGAGCAGTTCTTC; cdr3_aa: CASWDRWAEQFF
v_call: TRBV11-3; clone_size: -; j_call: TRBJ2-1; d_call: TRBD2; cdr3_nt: TGTGCCAGCAGCCCCCCCGGAGCGGGAGGGGAGCAGTTCTTC; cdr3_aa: CASSPPGAGGEQFF
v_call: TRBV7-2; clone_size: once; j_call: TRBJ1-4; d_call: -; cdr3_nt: TGTGCCAGCAGCTTTACAACTAATGAAAAACTGTTTTTT; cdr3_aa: CASSFTTNEKLFF
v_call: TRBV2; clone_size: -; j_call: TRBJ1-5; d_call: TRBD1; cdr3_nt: TGTGCCAGCAGGGCAGGGACAGTAAGCAATCAGCCCCAGCATTTT; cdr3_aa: CASRAGTVSNQPQHF
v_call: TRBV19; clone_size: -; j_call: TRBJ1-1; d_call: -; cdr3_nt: TGTGCCAGTAGTATACTTTGGGGTCCCACTGAAGCTTTCTTT; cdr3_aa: CASSILWGPTEAFF
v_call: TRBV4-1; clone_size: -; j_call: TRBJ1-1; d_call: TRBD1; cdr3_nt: TGCGCCAGCAGCCATGGGACAGGGGTCACTGAAGCTTTCTTT; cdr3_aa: CASSHGTGVTEAFF
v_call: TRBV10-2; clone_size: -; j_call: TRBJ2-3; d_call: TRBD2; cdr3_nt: TGCGCCAGCAAAACGCCTAGCGGGAGGGGAACAGATACGCAGTATTTT; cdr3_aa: CASKTPSGRGTDTQYF
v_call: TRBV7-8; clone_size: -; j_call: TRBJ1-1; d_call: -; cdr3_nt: TGTGCCAGCAGCCAGGGCCCCCCGAACACTGAAGCTTTCTTT; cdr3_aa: CASSQGPPNTEAFF
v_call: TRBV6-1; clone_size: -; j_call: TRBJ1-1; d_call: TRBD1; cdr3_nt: TGTGCCAGCAGTGGTGCAGGGGGCACTGAAGCTTTCTTT; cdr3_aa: CASSGAGGTEAFF
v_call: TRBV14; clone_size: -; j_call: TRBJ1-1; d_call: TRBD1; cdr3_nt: TGTGCCAGCAGCCTACTGGACAGGGTTCTCACTGAAGCTTTCTTT; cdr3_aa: CASSLLDRVLTEAFF
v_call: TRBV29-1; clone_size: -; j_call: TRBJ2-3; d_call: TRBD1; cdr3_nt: TGCAGCGTTCGATTACAGGGGACAGATACGCAGTATTTT; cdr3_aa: CSVRLQGTDTQYF
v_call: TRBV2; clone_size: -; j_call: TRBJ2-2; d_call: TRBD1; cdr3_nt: TGTGCCAGCAAAGGGACAGAGAACACCGGGGAGCTGTTTTTT; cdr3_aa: CASKGTENTGELFF
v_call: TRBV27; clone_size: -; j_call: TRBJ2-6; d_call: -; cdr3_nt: TGTGCCAGCAGGCCGACATGGGGGCATGGGGCCAACGTCCTGACTTTC; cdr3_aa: CASRPTWGHGANVLTF
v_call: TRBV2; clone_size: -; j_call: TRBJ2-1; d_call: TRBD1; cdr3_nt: TGTGCCAGCAGTCACCGGGACAGGGGGCGGAATGAGCAGTTCTTC; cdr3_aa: CASSHRDRGRNEQFF
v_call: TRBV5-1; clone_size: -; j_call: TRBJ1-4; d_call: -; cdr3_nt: TGCGCCAGCAGCTTCTTAGGAGTAAAGGAAAAACTGTTTTTT; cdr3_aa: CASSFLGVKEKLFF
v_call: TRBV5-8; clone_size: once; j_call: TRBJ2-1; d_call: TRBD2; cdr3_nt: TGTGCCAGCAGTTTGGGACTAGCGGCCTACAATGAGCAGTTCTTC; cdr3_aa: CASSLGLAAYNEQFF
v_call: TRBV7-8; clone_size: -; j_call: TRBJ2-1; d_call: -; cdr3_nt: TGTGCCAGCAGCTTAATACAATCCAGATACAATGAGCAGTTCTTC; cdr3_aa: CASSLIQSRYNEQFF
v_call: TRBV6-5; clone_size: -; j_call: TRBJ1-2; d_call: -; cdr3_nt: TGTGCCAGCAGGTCAGCTACCTATGGCTACACCTTC; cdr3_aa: CASRSATYGYTF
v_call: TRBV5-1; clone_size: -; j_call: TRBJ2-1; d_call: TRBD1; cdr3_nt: TGCGCCAGCACCAATAACGTTCGACAGGGAAGAGTCTACAATGAGCAGTTCTTC; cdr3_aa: CASTNNVRQGRVYNEQFF
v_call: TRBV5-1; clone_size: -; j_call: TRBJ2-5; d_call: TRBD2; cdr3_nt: TGCGCCAGCAGGGAAGCGGGAGGCTACCAAGAGACCCAGTACTTC; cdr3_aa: CASREAGGYQETQYF
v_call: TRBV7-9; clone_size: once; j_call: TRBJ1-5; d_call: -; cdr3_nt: TGTGCCAGCAGCGCTCAGGCGAATCAGCCCCAGCATTTT; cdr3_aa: CASSAQANQPQHF
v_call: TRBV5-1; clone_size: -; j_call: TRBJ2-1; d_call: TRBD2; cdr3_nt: TGCGCCAGCAGCCCAGGACTAGCGGGGCACCTATACAATGAGCAGTTCTTC; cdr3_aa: CASSPGLAGHLYNEQFF
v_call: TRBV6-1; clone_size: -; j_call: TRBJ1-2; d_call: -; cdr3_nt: TGTGCCAGCAAGAAAGGAAGGGGAGCTAGCTATGGCTACACCTTC; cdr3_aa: CASKKGRGASYGYTF
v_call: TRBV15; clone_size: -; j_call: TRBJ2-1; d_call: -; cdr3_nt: TGTGCCACCAGCCGCTTCGACAATGAGCAGTTCTTC; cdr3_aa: CATSRFDNEQFF
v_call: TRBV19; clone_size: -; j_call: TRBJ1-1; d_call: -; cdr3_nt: TGTGCCAGTAGTGGTCCCGGGGGTTGGGGTACTGAAGCTTTCTTT; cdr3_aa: CASSGPGGWGTEAFF
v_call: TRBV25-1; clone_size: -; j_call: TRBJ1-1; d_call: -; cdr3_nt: TGTGCCAGCAAGCGGGGGAGGGACACTGAAGCTTTCTTT; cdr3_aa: CASKRGRDTEAFF
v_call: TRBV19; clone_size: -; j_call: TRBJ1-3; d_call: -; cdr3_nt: TGTGCCAGTAGTAGACCGATCTCTGGAAACACCATATATTTT; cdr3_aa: CASSRPISGNTIYF
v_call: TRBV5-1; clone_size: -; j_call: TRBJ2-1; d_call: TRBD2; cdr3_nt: TGCGCCAGCAGCTGGCGGGGAGCGGGAGGGATCAATGAGCAGTTCTTC; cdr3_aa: CASSWRGAGGINEQFF
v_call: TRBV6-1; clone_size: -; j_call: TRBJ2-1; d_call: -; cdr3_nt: TGTGCCAGCAGTAACCGGGACTTATTAGTCCATGAGCAGTTCTTC; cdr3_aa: CASSNRDLLVHEQFF
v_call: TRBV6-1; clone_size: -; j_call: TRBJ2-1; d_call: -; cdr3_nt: TGTGCCAGCAGTGTTTGGGAGAATGAGCAGTTCTTC; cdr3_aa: CASSVWENEQFF
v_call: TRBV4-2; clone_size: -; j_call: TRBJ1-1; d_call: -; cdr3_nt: TGTGCCAGCAGCCAAGATCATGATGGTTCGGCTTTCTTT; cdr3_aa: CASSQDHDGSAFF
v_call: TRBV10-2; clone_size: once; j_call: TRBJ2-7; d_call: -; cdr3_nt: TGCGCCAGCACCCGACAGATGAACACCTACGAGCAGTACTTC; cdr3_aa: CASTRQMNTYEQYF
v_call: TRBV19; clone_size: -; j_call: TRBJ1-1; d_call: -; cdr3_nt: TGTGCCAGTAGTATAGATCGGGGGACGGGTGAAGCTTTCTTT; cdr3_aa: CASSIDRGTGEAFF
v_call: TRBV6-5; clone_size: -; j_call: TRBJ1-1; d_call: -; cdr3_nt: TGTGCCAGCAGTTACGCCGCCCCAGCGAACACTGAAGCTTTCTTT; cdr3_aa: CASSYAAPANTEAFF
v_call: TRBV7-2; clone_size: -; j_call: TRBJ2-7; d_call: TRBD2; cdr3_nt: TGTGCCAGCAGCCTCATAGGACTAGCGGGAGTCTACGAGCAGTACTTC; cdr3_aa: CASSLIGLAGVYEQYF
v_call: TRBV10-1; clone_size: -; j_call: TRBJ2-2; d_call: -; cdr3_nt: TGCGCCAGCAGTGCGGGCATGAACACCGGGGAGCTGTTTTTT; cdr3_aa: CASSAGMNTGELFF
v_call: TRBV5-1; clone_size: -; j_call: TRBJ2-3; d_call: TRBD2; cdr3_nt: TGCGCCAGCAGCGTGGATAGCGGGAGGGCCACAGATACGCAGTATTTT; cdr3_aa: CASSVDSGRATDTQYF
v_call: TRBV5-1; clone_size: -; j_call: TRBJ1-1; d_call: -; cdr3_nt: TGCGCCAGCAGCCCACCTACGGGGCTGAACACTGAAGCTTTCTTT; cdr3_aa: CASSPPTGLNTEAFF
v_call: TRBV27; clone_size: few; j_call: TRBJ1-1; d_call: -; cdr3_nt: TGTGCCAGCAGTTTAGGCGCCGACACTGAAGCTTTCTTT; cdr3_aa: CASSLGADTEAFF
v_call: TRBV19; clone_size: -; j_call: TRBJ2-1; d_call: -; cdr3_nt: TGTGCCAGTAGTATCGGGACAATTGAGCAGTTCTTC; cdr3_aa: CASSIGTIEQFF
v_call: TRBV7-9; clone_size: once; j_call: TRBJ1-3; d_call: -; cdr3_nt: TGTGCCAGCAGCTTAAACAGGGTATCTGGAAACACCATATATTTT; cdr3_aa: CASSLNRVSGNTIYF
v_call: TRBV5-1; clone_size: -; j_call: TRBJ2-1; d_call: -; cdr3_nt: TGCGCCAGCAGCTCCGGAGCGGCCGGGTACAATGAGCAGTTCTTC; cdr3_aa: CASSSGAAGYNEQFF
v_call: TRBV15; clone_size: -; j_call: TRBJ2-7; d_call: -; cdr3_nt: TGTGCCACCAGCAGAGATCTGATAAGGGCGGGCGAGCAGTACTTC; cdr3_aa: CATSRDLIRAGEQYF